The text below deals with one TCR beta chain. Its antigen is unknown. Sequencing was preceded by expansion of antigen-specific CD4+ T cells with viral peptide pools in the ViraFEST assay. Following 10 days of culture, CD4+ T cells were isolated. People in the vaccine group had not been infected with SARS-CoV-2 before, and their nucleocapsid antibodies were negative. Half of the medium was exchanged for IL-2 medium on both days 3 and 7. This entry comes from a study of vaccination effects on CD4 cells after COVID-19. Study results and limitations: After vaccination, at late timepoints, clones induced by infection and by vaccine contracted markedly. Only a single clone (1 of 255 vaccine-induced clones in healthy vaccinees) cross-reacted with common cold coronaviruses.

The CDR3 is made up of 13 amino acids. V lost 4 bases to trimming and J lost 6 bases, with 12 bases between them. Germline-derived CDR1 and CDR2 are SGHTA and FQGNSA. Using immunoSEQ multiplex PCR, the repertoire was profiled, and TCRdb retains in-frame clones only, with some absent. The repertoire consists of about 38,000 clones, with roughly two thirds occurring once and the leading ten covering 22%. This sequence originates from a human donor who received a COVID-19 vaccine. Sequences were derived from CD4+ T cells from PBMCs cultured with SARS-CoV-2 spike peptides, sampled before COVID-19 vaccination. The genes are TRBV7-2 and TRBJ1-2; D is ambiguous. CDR3 region: CASSWRPGDGYTF. The CDR3 DNA sequence: TGTGCCAGCAGCTGGAGGCCAGGAGATGGCTACACCTTC.